The T cell receptor (beta chain) under discussion was sequenced for a study of T cells in Graves' hyperthyroidism and ophthalmopathy. Amplified regions were TCR beta CDR3 sequences from RNA transcripts. A set of HTBI primers served as the primers for a first-round RT-PCR of the TCR CDR3. TCRdb re-analysed the multiplex PCR reads in MiXCR, keeping a single row per CDR3 protein. This sample has 500,000 to 650,000 distinct CDR3 sequences; more than 12% occur once, and the top ten carry under 15%. The ends were cut back, 4 bases at V and 5 bases at J, with 15 bases in the middle. This CDR3 spans 14 amino acids. Germline-derived CDR1 and CDR2 are SQVTM and ANQGSEA.

The sample was blood. The chain carries TRBV29-1 and TRBJ1-5; D gene unclear. This clonotype was sampled from a woman between 45 and 65 years old with Graves' ophthalmopathy. CDR3 nucleotide sequence: TGCAGCGTTGGAGAGGCACGGGGTGATCAGCCCCAGCATTTT. It codes for CSVGEARGDQPQHF.